What follows describes a single T cell receptor (beta chain). Its target is unknown. This sample also contains other DNA sequences that code for the same CDR3. This specimen belongs to a study of cytomegalovirus exposure and HLA in healthy donors. Repertoires were generated with immunoSEQ multiplex PCR, while TCRdb's copy carries only in-frame clones and drops some. Of 220,000 or so clones listed, roughly 83% are singletons. Study-level findings and limits: Most TCR sequences were uncommon, yet certain public TCRs appeared in many donors. Cytomegalovirus association was assigned to about 150 TCR beta chains.

V was clipped by 3 bases and J by 5 bases; unmatched bases: 3. Germline values: CDR1 KGHSH, CDR2 LQKENI. This CDR3 has 13 residues. The chain employs TRBV18 and TRBJ2-5; the match to TRBD1 covers 7 bases. The receptor's source is a woman under 30 in good health and CMV-seronegative. What was sequenced was PBMCs. The CDR3 loop reads CASSPRGGETQYF. CDR3 in DNA: TGTGCCAGCTCACCGAGAGGGGGCGAGACCCAGTACTTC.